These 11 T cell receptor beta chains originate from one sample sequenced in a study of blood T cell repertoires in COVID-19. Repertoires were generated with immunoSEQ multiplex PCR, while TCRdb's copy carries only in-frame clones and drops some. The sample holds approximately 210,000 clones; about 86% are singletons and the top ten take approximately 9%. The sequenced sample was PBMCs or T cells enriched from blood (not recorded which). The receptors derive from a woman aged 45-59 years with acute COVID-19.

The CDR3 coding sequence is TGTGCCAGCTCACCCCTGCATGGGGGGACAGGGGGGACTGAAGCTTTCTTT. This gives the protein CASSPLHGGTGGTEAFF. This sequence joins TRBV18 and TRBJ1-1; TRBD1 agrees at 11 bases. The germline CDR1 and CDR2 sequences are KGHSH and LQKENI. The length of the CDR3 is 17 residues. With 3 bases clipped from V and 5 bases from J, the junction kept 11 bases outside the gene matches.

The rearrangement joins TRBV6-5 to TRBJ1-2; possible D gene TRBD1, 6 bases. With 7 bases removed from V and 5 bases from J, the gap between germline ends came to 11 bases. CDR3 size: 12 residues. The germline gives CDR1 MNHEY, CDR2 SVGAGI. The CDR3 is CASIDQGYGYTF. The CDR3 region has the DNA TGTGCCAGCATCGACCAGGGGTATGGCTACACCTTC.

The CDR3 sequence: CASSLSGRGRSPLHF. DNA of the CDR3: TGTGCCAGCAGTTTATCGGGTCGGGGTCGGTCACCCCTCCACTTT. The V call is TRBV28, the J call TRBJ1-6; unclear D gene. V was pared by 1 base and J by 10 bases, with 14 bases between. The V gene's germline CDR1 is MDHEN and CDR2 SYDVKM. The CDR3 consists of 15 residues.

The genes are TRBV28 and TRBJ2-7, with D uncertain. V shed 4 bases and J shed 3 bases, with 7 bases lying between them. The germline CDR1 and CDR2 sequences are MDHEN and SYDVKM. CDR3 length equals 12 residues. The CDR3 nucleotides read TGTGCCAGCAGTTATCTAAGCTACGAGCAGTACTTC. Translation: CASSYLSYEQYF. Complete variable domain (other parts from reference TRBV28 and TRBJ2-7): DVKVTQSSRYLVKRTGEKVFLECVQDMDHENMFWYRQDPGLGLRLIYFSYDVKMKEKGDIPEGYSVSREKKERFSLILESASTNQTSMYLCASSYLSYEQYFGPGTRLTVT.

This chain's CDR3 is CATSVGLAGGNTQYF. CDR3 in DNA: TGTGCCACCAGTGTTGGACTAGCGGGAGGAAATACGCAGTATTTT. This chain uses TRBV24-1 with TRBJ2-3; 14 bases are shared with TRBD2. The germline V gene encodes CDR1 KGHDR and CDR2 SFDVKD. Germline trimming cut 5 bases from V and 7 bases from J; bases unmatched to any gene: 4. CDR3 length equals 15 residues.

The chain links TRBV7-2 to TRBJ1-2; 7 bases align to TRBD1. Looked up from germline, CDR1 is SGHTA and CDR2 is FQGNSA. The CDR3 totals 15 residues. Trimming at V came to 1 base and at J to 7 bases, leaving 9 bases not matched to a gene. The CDR3 sequence is CASSLGSQTGTGYTF. The CDR3 DNA is TGTGCCAGCAGCTTAGGATCTCAGACAGGGACTGGCTACACCTTC.

The V gene is TRBV9, the J gene TRBJ1-2; TRBD1 might be the D (6 bases). The CDR3 covers 15 residues. The germline CDR1 and CDR2 sequences are SGDLS and YYNGEE. The V and J ends lost 4 bases and 4 bases respectively, with 17 bases between them. In nucleotides, the CDR3 is TGTGCCAGCAGCCCCACTTCGCGGGGGCCCTATGGCTACACCTTC. It encodes CASSPTSRGPYGYTF.

The chain has TRBV5-4 and TRBJ2-3, with TRBD2 identical over 7 bases. Unmatched junction bases numbered 8, after V lost 4 bases and J lost 0 bases. There are 16 residues in the CDR3. Germline V gives CDR1 SGHNT, CDR2 YYREEE (reference sequence). For the CDR3, the DNA is TGTGCCAGCAGCCATCCGCTAGCGGATAGCACAGATACGCAGTATTTT. Protein sequence: CASSHPLADSTDTQYF.

The chain combines TRBV29-1 with TRBJ2-2, with 7 nucleotides matching TRBD1. This CDR3 contains 16 residues. Per the germline V gene, CDR1 is SQVTM and CDR2 is ANQGSEA. Trimming cost V 4 bases and J 0 bases; bases outside gene matches: 8. The CDR3 loop is CSVGGTVHPNTGELFF. CDR3 in DNA: TGCAGCGTTGGAGGGACAGTACACCCGAACACCGGGGAGCTGTTTTTT.

This clone was seen more than once but under ten times. The chain combines TRBV3-1 (or the pseudogene TRBV3-2) with TRBJ1-2; 8 nucleotides align to TRBD1. V was clipped by 1 base and J by 4 bases; unmatched bases: 11. Germline V CDR1 and CDR2: LGHDT, YNNKEL (reference sequence). The CDR3 is 17 residues long. CDR3 residues: CASSQGVPGGAGYGYTF. The DNA of the CDR3 is TGTGCCAGCAGCCAAGGTGTCCCAGGGGGCGCTGGCTATGGCTACACCTTC.

The V gene is TRBV7-9, the J gene TRBJ2-1; 10 bases are shared with TRBD2. V was clipped by 5 bases and J by 5 bases; unmatched bases: 9. Per germline, CDR1 SEHNR and CDR2 FQNEAQ (reference sequence). This CDR3 region has 16 residues. CDR3 region: CASSMLPGLANNEQFF. DNA of the CDR3: TGTGCCAGCAGCATGCTACCGGGACTAGCGAACAATGAGCAGTTCTTC.